One T cell receptor beta chain is described in this entry. Its antigen is unidentified. TCRdb's copy holds only in-frame clones and misses some; the assay was immunoSEQ multiplex PCR. This table has around 160,000 clones, less than 90% appearing once. The length of the CDR3 is 17 residues. V trimming: 4 bases; J trimming: 6 bases; junction bases outside the gene matches: 10. Germline-derived CDR1 and CDR2 are MGHRA and YSYEKL. This specimen comes from a study of lymphopenia after photon versus proton radiotherapy. The study, taken as a whole, reports: In patients who died, overall survival fell as post-nadir TCR diversity dropped more. After the lymphocyte nadir, photon-treated repertoires showed oligoclonal expansion, especially of CD8+ Temra cells. Under photons, naive T cells and diversity fell while effector/memory populations rose.

The genes are TRBV4-1 and TRBJ2-1; 12 nucleotides agree with TRBD2. The origin of this receptor is a man aged 50 or older with gastric cancer. The starting material was peripheral blood, obtained from a patient treated with photon-based radiotherapy. The CDR3 bases are TGCGCCAGCAGCCCGGCCCCTAGCGGGAGGGCCTTCAATGAGCAGTTCTTC. The encoded protein is CASSPAPSGRAFNEQFF.